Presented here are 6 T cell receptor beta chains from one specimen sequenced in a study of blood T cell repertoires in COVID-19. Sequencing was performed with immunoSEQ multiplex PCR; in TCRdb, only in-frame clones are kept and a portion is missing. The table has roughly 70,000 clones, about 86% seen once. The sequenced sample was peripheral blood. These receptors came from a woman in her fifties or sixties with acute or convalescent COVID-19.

DNA of the CDR3: TGTGCCAGCAGCTTGGGTCAGGTCGCAGGCTACACCTTC. Its translation is CASSLGQVAGYTF. The chain carries TRBV5-5 and TRBJ1-2; D is ambiguous. The germline V gene encodes CDR1 SGHKS and CDR2 YYEKEE (reference sequence). V was cut by 0 bases and J by 8 bases, with 11 bases left in between. The CDR3 sequence is 13 residues long.

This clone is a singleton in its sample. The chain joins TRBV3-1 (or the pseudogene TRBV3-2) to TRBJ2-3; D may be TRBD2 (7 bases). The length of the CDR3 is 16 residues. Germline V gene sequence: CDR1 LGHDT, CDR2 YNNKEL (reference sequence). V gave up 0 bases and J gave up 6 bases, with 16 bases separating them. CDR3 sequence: CASSQEFRGAGDTQYF. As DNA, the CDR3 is TGTGCCAGCAGCCAAGAGTTTCGGGGGGCCGGCGATACGCAGTATTTT.

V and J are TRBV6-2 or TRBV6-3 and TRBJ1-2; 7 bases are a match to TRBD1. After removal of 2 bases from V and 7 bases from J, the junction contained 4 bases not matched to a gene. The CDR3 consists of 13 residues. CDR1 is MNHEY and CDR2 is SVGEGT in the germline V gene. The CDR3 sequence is CASSYEGGLGYTF. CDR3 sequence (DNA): TGTGCCAGCAGTTACGAAGGGGGCCTTGGCTACACCTTC.

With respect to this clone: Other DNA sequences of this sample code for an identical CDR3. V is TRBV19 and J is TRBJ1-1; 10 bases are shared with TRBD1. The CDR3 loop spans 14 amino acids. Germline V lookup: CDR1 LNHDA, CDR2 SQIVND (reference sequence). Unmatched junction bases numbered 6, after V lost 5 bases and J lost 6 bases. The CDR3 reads CASSRGQGESEAFF. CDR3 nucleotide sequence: TGTGCCAGTAGTCGAGGACAGGGGGAATCTGAAGCTTTCTTT.

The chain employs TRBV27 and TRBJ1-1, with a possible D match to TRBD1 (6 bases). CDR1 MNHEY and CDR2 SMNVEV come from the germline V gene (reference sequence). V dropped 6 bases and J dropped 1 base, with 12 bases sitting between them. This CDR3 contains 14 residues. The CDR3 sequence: CASRPLDRNTEAFF. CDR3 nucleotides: TGTGCCAGCAGGCCCCTGGACAGGAACACTGAAGCTTTCTTT.

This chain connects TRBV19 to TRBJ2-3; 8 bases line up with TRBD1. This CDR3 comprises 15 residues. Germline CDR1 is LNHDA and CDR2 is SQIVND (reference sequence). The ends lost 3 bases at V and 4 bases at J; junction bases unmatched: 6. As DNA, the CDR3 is TGTGCCAGTAGTATGCAGGGGGCCAGATCAGATACGCAGTATTTT. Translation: CASSMQGARSDTQYF. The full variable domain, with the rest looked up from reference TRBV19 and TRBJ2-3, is DGGITQSPKYLFRKEGQNVTLSCEQNLNHDAMYWYRQDPGQGLRLIYYSQIVNDFQKGDIAEGYSVSREKKESFPLTVTSAQKNPTAFYLCASSMQGARSDTQYFGPGTRLTVL.